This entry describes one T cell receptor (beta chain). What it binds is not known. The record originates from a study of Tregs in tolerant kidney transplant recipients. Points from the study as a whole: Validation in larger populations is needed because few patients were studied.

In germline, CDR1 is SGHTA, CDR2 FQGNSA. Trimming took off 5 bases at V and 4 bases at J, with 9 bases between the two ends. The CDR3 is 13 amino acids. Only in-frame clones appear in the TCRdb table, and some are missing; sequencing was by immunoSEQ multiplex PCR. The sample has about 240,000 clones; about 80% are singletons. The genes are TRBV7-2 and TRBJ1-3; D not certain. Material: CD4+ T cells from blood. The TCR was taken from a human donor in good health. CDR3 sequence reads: CASSKKQGNTIYF. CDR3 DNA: TGTGCCAGCAGCAAGAAGCAGGGAAACACCATATATTTT.